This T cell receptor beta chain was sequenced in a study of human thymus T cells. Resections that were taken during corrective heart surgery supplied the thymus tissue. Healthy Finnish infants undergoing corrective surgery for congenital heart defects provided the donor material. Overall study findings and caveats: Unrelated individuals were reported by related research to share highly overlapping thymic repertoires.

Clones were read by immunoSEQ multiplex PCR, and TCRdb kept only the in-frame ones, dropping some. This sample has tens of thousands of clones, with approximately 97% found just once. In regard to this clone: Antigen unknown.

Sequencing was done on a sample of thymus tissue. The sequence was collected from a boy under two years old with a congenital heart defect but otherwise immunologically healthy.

CDR3 loop: CASSLSRGLAAYEQYF. Written as DNA, the CDR3 is TGTGCCAGCAGTCTCAGTCGCGGACTAGCGGCCTACGAGCAGTACTTC. The chain is built from TRBV4-2 and TRBJ2-7; 10 bases line up with TRBD2. The germline V gene has CDR1 LGHNA and CDR2 YNFKEQ. The CDR3 consists of 16 residues. The trim removed 6 bases at V and 2 bases at J, leaving 10 bases unmatched.